Given below is one T cell receptor beta chain in context. CDR3 length: 14 residues. Trimming took off 0 bases at V and 2 bases at J, with 8 bases between the two ends. CDR1 and CDR2 from the germline V gene are SGDLS and YYNGEE. The data originate from a study of blood T cell repertoires in COVID-19. In the original analysis: Counts of nucleated cells, estimated from reference gene primer amplification, were obtained. Some clones are missing from TCRdb's copy, which holds only in-frame ones; the method was immunoSEQ multiplex PCR. V, J and clone size were drawn from that table, and D and trimming were deduced from the DNA. Among 70,000 to 80,000 clones, roughly nine tenths were seen once, and the ten largest hold around a sixth.

What was sequenced was peripheral blood. The TCR originated in an elderly man in a cohort sampled during active COVID-19. The chain links TRBV9 to TRBJ1-1; D is uncertain. CDR3 region: CASSVGRGNTEAFF. CDR3 nucleotide sequence: TGTGCCAGCAGCGTAGGCCGGGGAAACACTGAAGCTTTCTTT.